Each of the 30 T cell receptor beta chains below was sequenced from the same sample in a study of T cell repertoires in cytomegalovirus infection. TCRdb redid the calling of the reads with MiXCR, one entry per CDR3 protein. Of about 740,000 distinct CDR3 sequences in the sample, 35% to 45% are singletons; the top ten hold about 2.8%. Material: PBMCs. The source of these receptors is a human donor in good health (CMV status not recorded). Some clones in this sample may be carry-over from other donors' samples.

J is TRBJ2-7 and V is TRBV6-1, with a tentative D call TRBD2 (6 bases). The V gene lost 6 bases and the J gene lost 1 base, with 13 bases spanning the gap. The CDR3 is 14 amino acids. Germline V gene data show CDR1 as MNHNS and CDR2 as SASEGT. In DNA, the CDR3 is TGTGCCAGCAGGGTCGGGAGCTTTTCCTACGAGCAGTACTTC. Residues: CASRVGSFSYEQYF.

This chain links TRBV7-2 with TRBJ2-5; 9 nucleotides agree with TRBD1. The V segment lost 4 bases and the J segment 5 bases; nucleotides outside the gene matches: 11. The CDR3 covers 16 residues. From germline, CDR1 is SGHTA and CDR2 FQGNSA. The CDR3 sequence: CASSSRSWTGDETQYF. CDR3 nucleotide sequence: TGTGCCAGCAGCTCTCGTTCCTGGACAGGGGACGAGACCCAGTACTTC.

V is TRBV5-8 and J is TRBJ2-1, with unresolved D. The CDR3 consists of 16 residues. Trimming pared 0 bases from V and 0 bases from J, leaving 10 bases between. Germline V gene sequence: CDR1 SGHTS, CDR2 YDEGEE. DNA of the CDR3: TGTGCCAGCAGCTTGGTCAGAGTTAGCTCCTACAATGAGCAGTTCTTC. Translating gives CASSLVRVSSYNEQFF.

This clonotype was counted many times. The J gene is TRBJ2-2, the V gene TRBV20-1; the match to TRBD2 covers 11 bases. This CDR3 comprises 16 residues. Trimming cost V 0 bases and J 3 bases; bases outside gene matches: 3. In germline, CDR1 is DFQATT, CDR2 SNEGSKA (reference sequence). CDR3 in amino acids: CSARDQLAGDTGELFF. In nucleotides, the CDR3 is TGCAGTGCTAGAGATCAACTAGCGGGGGACACCGGGGAGCTGTTTTTT.

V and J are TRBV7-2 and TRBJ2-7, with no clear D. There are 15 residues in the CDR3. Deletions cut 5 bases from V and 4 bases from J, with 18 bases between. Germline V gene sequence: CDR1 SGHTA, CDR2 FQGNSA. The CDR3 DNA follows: TGTGCCAGCAGCACCCTTACATCCGTCGGTTACGAGCAGTACTTC. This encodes CASSTLTSVGYEQYF.

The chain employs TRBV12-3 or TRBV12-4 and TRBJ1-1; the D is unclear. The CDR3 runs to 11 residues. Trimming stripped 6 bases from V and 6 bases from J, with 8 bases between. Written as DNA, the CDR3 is TGTGCCAGCAGCAGGTGGGCTGAAGCTTTCTTT. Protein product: CASSRWAEAFF.

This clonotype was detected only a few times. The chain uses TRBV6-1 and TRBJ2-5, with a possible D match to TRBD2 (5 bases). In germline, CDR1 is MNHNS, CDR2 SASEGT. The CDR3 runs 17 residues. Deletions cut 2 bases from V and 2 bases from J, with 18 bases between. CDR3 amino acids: CASSETSMRRRQETQYF. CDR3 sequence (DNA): TGTGCCAGCAGTGAAACCTCAATGCGGAGGAGGCAAGAGACCCAGTACTTC.

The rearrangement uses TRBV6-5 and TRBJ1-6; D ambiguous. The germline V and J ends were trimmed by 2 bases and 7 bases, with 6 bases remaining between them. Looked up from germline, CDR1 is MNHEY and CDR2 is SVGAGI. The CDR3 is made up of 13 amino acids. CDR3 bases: TGTGCCAGCAGTTACCTCTTAAATTCACCCCTCCACTTT. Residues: CASSYLLNSPLHF.

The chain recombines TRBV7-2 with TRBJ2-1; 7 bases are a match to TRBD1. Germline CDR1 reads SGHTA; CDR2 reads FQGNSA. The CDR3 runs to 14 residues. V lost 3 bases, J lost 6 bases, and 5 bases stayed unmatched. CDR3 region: CASSFPDRANEQFF. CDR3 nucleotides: TGTGCCAGCAGCTTCCCCGACAGGGCCAATGAGCAGTTCTTC. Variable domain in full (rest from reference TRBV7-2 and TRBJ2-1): GAGVSQSPSNKVTEKGKDVELRCDPISGHTALYWYRQSLGQGLEFLIYFQGNSAPDKSGLPSDRFSAERTGGSVSTLTIQRTQQEDSAVYLCASSFPDRANEQFFGPGTRLTVL.

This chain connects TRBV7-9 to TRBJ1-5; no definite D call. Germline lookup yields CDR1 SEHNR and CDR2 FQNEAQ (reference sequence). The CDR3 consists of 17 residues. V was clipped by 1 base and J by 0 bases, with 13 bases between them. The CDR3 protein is CASSLDFRTGSNQPQHF. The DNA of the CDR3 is TGTGCCAGCAGCTTAGATTTCCGGACCGGTAGCAATCAGCCCCAGCATTTT.

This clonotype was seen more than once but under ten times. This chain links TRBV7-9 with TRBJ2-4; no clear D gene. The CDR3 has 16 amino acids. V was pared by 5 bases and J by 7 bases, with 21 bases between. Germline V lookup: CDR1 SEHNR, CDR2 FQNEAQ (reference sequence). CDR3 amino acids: CASSDPLGLGMNIQYF. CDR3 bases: TGTGCCAGCAGCGATCCCCTAGGCTTGGGGATGAACATTCAGTACTTC. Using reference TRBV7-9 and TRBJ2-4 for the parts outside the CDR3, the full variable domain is DTGVSQNPRHKITKRGQNVTFRCDPISEHNRLYWYRQTLGQGPEFLTYFQNEAQLEKSRLLSDRFSAERPKGSFSTLEIQRTEQGDSAMYLCASSDPLGLGMNIQYFGAGTRLSVL.

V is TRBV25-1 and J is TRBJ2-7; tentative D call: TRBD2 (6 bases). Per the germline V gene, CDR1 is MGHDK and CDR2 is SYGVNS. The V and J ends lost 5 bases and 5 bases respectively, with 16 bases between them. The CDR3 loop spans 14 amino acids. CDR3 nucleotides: TGTGCCAGCAGTTTACGGGAGAATACCCACGAGCAGTACTTC. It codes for CASSLRENTHEQYF.

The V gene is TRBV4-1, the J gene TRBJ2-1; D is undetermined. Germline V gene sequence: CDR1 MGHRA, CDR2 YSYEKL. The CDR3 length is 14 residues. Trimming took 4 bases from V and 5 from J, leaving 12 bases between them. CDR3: CASSPAWTNNEQFF. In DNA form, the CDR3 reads TGCGCCAGCAGCCCAGCCTGGACGAACAATGAGCAGTTCTTC.

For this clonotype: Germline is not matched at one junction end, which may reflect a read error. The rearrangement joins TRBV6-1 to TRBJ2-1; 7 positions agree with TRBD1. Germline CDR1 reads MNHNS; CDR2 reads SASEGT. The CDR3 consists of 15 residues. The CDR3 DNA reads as TGTGCCAGCAGTGATAGGGTACAGGGGTACACTGAGCAGTTCTTC. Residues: CASSDRVQGYTEQFF.

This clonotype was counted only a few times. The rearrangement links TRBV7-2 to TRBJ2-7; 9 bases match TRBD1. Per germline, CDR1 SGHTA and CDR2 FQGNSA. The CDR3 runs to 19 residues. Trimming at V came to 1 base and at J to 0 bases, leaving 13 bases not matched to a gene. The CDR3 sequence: CASSLGDRDRSKSSYEQYF. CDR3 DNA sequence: TGTGCCAGCAGCTTAGGGGACAGGGATCGTTCTAAGAGCTCCTACGAGCAGTACTTC.

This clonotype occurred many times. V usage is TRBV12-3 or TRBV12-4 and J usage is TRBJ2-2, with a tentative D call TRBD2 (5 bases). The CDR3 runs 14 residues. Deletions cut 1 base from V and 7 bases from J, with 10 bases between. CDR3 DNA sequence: TGTGCCAGCAGTTTAGGGTCGGGGATCGGGGAGCTGTTTTTT. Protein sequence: CASSLGSGIGELFF.

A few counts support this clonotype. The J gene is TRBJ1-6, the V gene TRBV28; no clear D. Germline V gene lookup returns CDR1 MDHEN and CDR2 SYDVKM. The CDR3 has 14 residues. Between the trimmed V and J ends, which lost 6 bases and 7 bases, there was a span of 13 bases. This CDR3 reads CASRSEARNSPLHF. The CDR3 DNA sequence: TGTGCCAGCAGAAGCGAGGCTAGGAATTCACCCCTCCACTTT.

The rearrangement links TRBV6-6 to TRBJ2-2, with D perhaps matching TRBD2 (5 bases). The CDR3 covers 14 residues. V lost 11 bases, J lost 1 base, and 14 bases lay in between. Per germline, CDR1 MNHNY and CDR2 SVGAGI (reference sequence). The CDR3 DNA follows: TGTGCCCGCATGGAGGCGCGGAACACCGGGGAGCTGTTTTTT. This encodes CARMEARNTGELFF.

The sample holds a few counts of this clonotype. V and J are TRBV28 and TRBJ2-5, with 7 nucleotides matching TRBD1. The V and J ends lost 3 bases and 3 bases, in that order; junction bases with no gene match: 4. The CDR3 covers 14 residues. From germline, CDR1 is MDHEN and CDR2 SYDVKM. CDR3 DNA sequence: TGTGCCAGCAGTTTTAATGACAGGGAAGAGACCCAGTACTTC. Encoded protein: CASSFNDREETQYF.

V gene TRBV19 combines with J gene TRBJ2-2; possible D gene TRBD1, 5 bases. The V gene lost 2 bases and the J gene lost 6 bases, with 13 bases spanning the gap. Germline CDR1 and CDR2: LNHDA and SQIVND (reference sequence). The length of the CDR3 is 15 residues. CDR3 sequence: CASSILRRQSGELFF. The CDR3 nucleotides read TGTGCCAGTAGTATACTTCGTCGACAGTCCGGGGAGCTGTTTTTT.

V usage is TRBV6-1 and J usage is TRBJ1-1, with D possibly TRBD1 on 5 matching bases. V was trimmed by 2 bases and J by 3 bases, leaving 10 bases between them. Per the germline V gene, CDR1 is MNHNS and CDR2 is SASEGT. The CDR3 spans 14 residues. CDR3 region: CASSETPGHTEAFF. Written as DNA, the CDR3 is TGTGCCAGCAGTGAAACACCGGGACACACTGAAGCTTTCTTT.

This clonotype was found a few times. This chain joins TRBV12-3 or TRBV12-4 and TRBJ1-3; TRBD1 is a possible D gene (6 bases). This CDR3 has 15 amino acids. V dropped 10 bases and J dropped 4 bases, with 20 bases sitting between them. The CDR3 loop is CATNQYRDAGNTIYF. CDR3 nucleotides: TGTGCCACCAATCAATACAGGGACGCAGGAAACACCATATATTTT.

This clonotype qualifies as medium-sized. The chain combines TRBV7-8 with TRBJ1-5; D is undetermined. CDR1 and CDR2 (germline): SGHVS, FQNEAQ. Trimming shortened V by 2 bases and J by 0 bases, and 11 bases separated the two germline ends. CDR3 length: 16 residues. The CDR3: CASSLYGRNSNQPQHF. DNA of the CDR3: TGTGCCAGCAGCTTATACGGCAGAAATAGCAATCAGCCCCAGCATTTT.

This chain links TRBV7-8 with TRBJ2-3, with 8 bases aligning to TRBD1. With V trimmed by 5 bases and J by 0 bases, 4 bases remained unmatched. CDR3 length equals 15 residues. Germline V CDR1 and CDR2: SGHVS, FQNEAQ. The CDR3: CASSARDRSTDTQYF. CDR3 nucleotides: TGTGCCAGCAGCGCCCGGGACAGGAGCACAGATACGCAGTATTTT.

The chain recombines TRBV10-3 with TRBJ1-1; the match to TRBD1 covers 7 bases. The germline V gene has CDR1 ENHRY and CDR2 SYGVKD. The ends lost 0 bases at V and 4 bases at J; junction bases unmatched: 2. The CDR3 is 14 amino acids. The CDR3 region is CAISESTGITEAFF. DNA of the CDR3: TGTGCCATCAGTGAGTCGACAGGGATCACTGAAGCTTTCTTT.

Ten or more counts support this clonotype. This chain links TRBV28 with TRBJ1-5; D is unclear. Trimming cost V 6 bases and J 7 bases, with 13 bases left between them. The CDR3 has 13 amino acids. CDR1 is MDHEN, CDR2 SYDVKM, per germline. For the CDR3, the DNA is TGTGCCAGCAGCTCACACGATAAGCAGCCCCAGCATTTT. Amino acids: CASSSHDKQPQHF.

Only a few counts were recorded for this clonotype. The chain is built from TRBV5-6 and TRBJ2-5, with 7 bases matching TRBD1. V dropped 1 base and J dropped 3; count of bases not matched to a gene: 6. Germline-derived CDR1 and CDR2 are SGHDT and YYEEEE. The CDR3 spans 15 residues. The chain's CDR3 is CASSLPGGLEETQYF. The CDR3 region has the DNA TGTGCCAGCAGCTTGCCAGGGGGTCTGGAAGAGACCCAGTACTTC.

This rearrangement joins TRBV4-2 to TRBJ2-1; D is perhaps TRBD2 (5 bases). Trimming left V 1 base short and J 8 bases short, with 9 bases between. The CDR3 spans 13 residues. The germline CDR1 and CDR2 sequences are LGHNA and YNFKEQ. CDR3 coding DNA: TGTGCCAGCAGCCAAGCGCAGAGGGATGAGCAGTTCTTC. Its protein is CASSQAQRDEQFF.

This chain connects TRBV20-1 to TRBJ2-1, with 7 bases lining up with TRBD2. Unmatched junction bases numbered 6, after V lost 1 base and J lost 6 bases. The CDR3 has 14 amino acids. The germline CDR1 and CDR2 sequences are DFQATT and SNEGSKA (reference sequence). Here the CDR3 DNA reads TGCAGTGCTAGAGGGCAGCGGGGCGTCAATGAGCAGTTCTTC. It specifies CSARGQRGVNEQFF.

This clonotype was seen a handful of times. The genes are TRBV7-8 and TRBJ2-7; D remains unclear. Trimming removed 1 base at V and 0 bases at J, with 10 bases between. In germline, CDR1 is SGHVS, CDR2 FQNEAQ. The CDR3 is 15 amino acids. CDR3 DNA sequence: TGTGCCAGCAGCTTAGAAACGAGAAGCTCCTACGAGCAGTACTTC. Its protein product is CASSLETRSSYEQYF.